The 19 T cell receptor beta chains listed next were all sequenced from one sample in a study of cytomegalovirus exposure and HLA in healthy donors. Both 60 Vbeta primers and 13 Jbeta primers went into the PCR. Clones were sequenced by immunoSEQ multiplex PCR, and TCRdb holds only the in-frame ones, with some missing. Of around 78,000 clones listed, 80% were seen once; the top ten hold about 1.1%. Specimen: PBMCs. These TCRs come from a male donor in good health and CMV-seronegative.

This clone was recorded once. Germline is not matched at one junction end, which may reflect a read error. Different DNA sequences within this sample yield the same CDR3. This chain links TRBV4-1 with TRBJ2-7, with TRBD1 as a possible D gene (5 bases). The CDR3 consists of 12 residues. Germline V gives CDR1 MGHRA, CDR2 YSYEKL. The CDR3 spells CASSQIGDEQYF. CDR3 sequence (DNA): TGCGCCAGTAGCCAGATAGGGGACGAGCAGTACTTC.

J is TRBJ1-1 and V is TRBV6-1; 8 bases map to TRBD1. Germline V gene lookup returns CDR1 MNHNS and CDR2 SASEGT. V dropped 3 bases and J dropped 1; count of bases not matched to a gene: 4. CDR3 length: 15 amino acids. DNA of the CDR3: TGTGCCAGCAGTGATCAGGGGGCCGAGAACACTGAAGCTTTCTTT. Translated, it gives CASSDQGAENTEAFF.

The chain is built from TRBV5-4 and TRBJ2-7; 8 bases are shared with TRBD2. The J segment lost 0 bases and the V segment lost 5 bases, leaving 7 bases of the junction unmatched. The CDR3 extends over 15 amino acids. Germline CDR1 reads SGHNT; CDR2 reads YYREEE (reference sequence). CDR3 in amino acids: CASSSLGLGSYEQYF. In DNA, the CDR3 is TGTGCCAGCAGTTCCCTGGGACTAGGCTCCTACGAGCAGTACTTC. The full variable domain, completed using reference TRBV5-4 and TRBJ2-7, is ETGVTQSPTHLIKTRGQQVTLRCSSQSGHNTVSWYQQALGQGPQFIFQYYREEENGRGNFPPRFSGLQFPNYSSELNVNALELDDSALYLCASSSLGLGSYEQYFGPGTRLTVT.

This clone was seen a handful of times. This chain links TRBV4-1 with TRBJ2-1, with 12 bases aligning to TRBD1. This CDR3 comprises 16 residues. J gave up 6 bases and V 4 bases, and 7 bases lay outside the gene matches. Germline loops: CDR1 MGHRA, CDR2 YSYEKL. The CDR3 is CASSLHTGQGANEQFF. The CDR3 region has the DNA TGCGCCAGCAGCCTTCATACGGGACAGGGGGCCAATGAGCAGTTCTTC.

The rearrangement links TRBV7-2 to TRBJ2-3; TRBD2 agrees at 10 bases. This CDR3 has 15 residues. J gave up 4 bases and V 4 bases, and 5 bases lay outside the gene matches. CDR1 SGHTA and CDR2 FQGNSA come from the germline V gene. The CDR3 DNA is TGTGCCAGCAGCTCCCGGACTAGCGGAGCAGATACGCAGTATTTT. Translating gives CASSSRTSGADTQYF.

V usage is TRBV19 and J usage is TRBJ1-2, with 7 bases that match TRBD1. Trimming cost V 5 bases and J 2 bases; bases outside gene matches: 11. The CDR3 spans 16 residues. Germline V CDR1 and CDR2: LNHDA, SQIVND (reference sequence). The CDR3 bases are TGTGCCAGTAGTCCTCTGGGACAGAGACTCAACTATGGCTACACCTTC. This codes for CASSPLGQRLNYGYTF.

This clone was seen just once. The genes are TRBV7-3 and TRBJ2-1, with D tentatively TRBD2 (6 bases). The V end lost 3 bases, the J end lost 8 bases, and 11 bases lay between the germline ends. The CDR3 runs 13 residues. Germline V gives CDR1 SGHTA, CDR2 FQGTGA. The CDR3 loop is CASSLGPSDEQFF. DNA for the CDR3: TGTGCCAGCAGCTTGGGGCCTAGCGATGAGCAGTTCTTC.

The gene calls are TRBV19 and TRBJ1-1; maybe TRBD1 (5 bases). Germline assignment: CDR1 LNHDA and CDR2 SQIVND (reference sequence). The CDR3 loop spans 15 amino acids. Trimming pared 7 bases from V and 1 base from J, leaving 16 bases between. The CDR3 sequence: CASIRHLTANTEAFF. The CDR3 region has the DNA TGTGCCAGTATTCGTCACCTGACAGCGAACACTGAAGCTTTCTTT.

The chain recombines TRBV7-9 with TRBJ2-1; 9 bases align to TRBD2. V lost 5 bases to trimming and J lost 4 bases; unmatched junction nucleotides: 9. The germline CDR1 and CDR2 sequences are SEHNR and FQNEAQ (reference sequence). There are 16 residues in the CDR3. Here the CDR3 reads CASSLLGLAEYNEQFF. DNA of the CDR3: TGTGCCAGCAGCCTACTGGGACTAGCAGAATACAATGAGCAGTTCTTC.

CDR3 protein: CASSLLASGARDTQYF. In nucleotides, the CDR3 is TGTGCCAGCAGCTTATTGGCTAGCGGGGCTCGGGATACGCAGTATTTT. The J gene is TRBJ2-3, the V gene TRBV7-8; TRBD2 aligns across 9 bases. The CDR3 totals 16 residues. The V gene's germline CDR1 is SGHVS and CDR2 FQNEAQ. V trimming: 2 bases; J trimming: 6 bases; junction bases outside the gene matches: 9.

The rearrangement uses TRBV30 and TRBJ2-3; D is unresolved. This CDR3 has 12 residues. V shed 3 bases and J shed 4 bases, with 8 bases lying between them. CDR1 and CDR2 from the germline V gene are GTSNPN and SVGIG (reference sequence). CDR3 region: CAWRRLADTQYF. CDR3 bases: TGTGCCTGGAGACGGCTAGCAGATACGCAGTATTTT.

The CDR3 DNA sequence: TGTGCCAGTAGTATAATCCAGGACAGGGTCTGGAATGGCTACACCTTC. This translates into CASSIIQDRVWNGYTF. The gene calls are TRBV19 and TRBJ1-2; TRBD1 matches 8 bases. CDR1 and CDR2 from the germline V gene are LNHDA and SQIVND (reference sequence). CDR3 size: 16 residues. After removal of 2 bases from V and 6 bases from J, the junction contained 11 bases not matched to a gene.

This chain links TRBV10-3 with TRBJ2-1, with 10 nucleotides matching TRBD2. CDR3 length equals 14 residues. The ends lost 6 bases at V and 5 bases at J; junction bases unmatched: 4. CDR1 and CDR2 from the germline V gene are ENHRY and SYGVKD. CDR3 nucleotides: TGTGCCATCAGAACTAGCGGGACAGACAATGAGCAGTTCTTC. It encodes CAIRTSGTDNEQFF.

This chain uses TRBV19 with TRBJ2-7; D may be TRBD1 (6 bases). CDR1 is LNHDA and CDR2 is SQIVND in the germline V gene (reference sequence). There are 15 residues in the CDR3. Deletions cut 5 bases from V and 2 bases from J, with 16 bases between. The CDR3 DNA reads TGTGCCAGTAGTGCAGGGGACGCTCCTCCCTACGAGCAGTACTTC. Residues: CASSAGDAPPYEQYF.

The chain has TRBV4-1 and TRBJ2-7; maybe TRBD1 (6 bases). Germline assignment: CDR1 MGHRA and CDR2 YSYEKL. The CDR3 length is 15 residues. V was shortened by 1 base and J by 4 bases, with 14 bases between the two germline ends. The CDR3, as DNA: TGCGCCAGCAGCCAAGCCCTCGACAGGAGGTACGAGCAGTACTTC. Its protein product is CASSQALDRRYEQYF.

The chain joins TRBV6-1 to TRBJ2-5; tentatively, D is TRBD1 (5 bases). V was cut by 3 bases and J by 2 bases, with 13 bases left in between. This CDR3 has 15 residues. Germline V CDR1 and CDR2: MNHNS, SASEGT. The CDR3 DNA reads TGTGCCAGCAGTGAGCTCTGGACACGACAAGAGACCCAGTACTTC. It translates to CASSELWTRQETQYF.

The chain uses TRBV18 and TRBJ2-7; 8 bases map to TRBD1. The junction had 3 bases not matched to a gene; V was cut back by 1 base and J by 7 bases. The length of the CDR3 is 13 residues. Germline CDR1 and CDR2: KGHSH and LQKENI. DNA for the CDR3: TGTGCCAGCTCACCACGAACAGGGGGAGAGCAGTACTTC. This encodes CASSPRTGGEQYF.

The CDR3: CASSLRQGSNEQFF. CDR3 nucleotides: TGTGCCAGCAGCCTCCGCCAGGGGAGCAATGAGCAGTTCTTC. This chain joins TRBV11-3 and TRBJ2-1; possible D gene TRBD1, 6 bases. V was pared by 5 bases and J by 6 bases, with 14 bases between. Germline CDR1 reads SGHNT; CDR2 reads YENEEA. CDR3 size: 14 residues.

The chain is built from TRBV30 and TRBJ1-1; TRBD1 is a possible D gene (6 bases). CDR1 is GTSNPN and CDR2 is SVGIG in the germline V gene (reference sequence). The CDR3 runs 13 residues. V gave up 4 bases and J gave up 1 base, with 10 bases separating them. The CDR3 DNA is TGTGCCTGGAATCCGGGACAGAACACTGAAGCTTTCTTT. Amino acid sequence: CAWNPGQNTEAFF. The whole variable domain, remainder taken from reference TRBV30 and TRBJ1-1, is SQTIHQWPATLVQPVGSPLSLECTVEGTSNPNLYWYRQAAGRGLQLLFYSVGIGQISSEVPQNLSASRPQDRQFILSSKKLLLSDSGFYLCAWNPGQNTEAFFGQGTRLTVV.